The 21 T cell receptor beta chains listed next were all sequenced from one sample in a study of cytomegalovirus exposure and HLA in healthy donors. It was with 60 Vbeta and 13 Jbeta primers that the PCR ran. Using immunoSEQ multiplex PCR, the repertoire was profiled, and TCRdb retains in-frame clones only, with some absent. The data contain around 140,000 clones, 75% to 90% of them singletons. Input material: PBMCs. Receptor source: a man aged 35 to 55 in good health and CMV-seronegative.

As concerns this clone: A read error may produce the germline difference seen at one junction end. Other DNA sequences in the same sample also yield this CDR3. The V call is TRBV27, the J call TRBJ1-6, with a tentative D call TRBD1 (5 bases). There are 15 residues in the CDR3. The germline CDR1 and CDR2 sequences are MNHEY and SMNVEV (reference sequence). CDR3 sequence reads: CASSPWGVYNSPLHF. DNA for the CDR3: TGTGCCAGCAGCCCTTGGGGCGTCTATAATTCCCCCCTCCACTTT.

The CDR3 DNA follows: TGTGCCAGCAGGCAGCGGGGGTACCAAGAGACCCAGTACTTC. Translation: CASRQRGYQETQYF. This chain connects TRBV2 to TRBJ2-5; 8 positions agree with TRBD2. CDR1 is SNHLY and CDR2 is FYNNEI in the germline V gene. The CDR3 covers 14 residues. V shed 6 bases and J 0 bases; nucleotides not matched to a gene: 3.

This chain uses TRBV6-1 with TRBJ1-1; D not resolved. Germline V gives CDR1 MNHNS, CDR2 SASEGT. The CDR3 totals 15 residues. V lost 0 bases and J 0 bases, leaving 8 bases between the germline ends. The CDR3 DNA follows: TGTGCCAGCAGTGAAGCAGTGAACATGAACACTGAAGCTTTCTTT. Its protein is CASSEAVNMNTEAFF.

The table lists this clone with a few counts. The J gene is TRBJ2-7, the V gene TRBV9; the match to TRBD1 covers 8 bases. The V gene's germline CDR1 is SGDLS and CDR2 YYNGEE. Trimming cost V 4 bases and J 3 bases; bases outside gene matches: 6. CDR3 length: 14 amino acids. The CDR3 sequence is CASSPTGQDYEQYF. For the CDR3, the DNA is TGTGCCAGCAGCCCCACGGGACAGGACTACGAGCAGTACTTC.

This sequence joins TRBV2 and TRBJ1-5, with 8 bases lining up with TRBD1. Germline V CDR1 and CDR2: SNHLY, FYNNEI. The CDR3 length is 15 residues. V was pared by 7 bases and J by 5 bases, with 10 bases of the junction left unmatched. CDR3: CASTPFGQGDQPQHF. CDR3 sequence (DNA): TGTGCCAGCACCCCGTTCGGACAGGGAGATCAGCCCCAGCATTTT. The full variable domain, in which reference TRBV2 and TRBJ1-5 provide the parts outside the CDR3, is EPEVTQTPSHQVTQMGQEVILRCVPISNHLYFYWYRQILGQKVEFLVSFYNNEISEKSEIFDDQFSVERPDGSNFTLKIRSTKLEDSAMYFCASTPFGQGDQPQHFGDGTRLSIL.

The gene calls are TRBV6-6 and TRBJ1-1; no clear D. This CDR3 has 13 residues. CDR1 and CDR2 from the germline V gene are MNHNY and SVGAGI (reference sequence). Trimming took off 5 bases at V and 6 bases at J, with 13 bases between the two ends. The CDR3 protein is CASSPPTIAEAFF. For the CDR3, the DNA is TGTGCCAGCAGTCCCCCGACAATCGCTGAAGCTTTCTTT.

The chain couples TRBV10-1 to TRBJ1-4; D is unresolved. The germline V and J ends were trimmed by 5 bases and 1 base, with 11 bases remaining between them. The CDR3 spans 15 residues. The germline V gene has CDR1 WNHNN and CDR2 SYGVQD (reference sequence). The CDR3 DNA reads TGCGCCAGCAGTCTCCCCGGGGAAACTAATGAAAAACTGTTTTTT. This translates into CASSLPGETNEKLFF.

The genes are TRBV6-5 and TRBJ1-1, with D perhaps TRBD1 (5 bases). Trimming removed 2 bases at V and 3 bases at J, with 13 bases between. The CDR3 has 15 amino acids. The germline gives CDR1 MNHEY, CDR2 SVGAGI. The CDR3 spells CASSYSNGGYTEAFF. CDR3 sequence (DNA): TGTGCCAGCAGTTACAGTAACGGGGGGTACACTGAAGCTTTCTTT.

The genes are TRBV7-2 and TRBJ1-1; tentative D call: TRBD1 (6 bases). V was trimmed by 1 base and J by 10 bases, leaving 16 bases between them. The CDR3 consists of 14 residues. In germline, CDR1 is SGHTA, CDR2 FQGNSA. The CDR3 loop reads CASSLGTAQQGAFF. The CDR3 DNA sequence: TGTGCCAGCAGCTTAGGGACAGCCCAGCAGGGAGCTTTCTTT.

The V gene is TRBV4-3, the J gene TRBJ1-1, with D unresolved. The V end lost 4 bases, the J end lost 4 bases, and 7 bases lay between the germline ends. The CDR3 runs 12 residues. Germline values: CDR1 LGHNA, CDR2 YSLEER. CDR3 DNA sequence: TGCGCCAGCAGCCCTGGAGGCACTGAAGCTTTCTTT. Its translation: CASSPGGTEAFF.

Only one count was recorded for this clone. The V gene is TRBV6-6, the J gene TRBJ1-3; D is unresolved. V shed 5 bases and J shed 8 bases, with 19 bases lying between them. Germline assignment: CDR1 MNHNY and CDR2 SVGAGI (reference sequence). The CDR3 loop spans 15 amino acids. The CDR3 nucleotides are TGTGCCAGCAGTCACCCTTTCCACCTCGGTCACACCATATATTTT. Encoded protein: CASSHPFHLGHTIYF.

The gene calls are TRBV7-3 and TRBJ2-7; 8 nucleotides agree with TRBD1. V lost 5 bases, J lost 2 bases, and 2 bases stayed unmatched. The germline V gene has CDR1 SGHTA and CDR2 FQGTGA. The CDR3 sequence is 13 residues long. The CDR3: CASSPDRAYEQYF. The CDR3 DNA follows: TGTGCCAGCAGCCCGGACAGGGCCTACGAGCAGTACTTC.

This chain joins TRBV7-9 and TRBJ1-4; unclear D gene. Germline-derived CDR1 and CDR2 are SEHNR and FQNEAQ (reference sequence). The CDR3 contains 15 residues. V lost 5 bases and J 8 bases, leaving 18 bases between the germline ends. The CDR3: CASSPYIVGGEKLFF. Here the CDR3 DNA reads TGTGCCAGCAGCCCGTATATTGTCGGAGGGGAAAAACTGTTTTTT.

CDR3 sequence: CASSYSRDSAYEQYF. For the CDR3, the DNA is TGTGCCAGCAGTTACTCGCGGGACAGCGCCTACGAGCAGTACTTC. The chain joins TRBV6-5 to TRBJ2-7; D is possibly TRBD1 (7 bases). CDR1 is MNHEY and CDR2 is SVGAGI in the germline V gene. Trimming took off 0 bases at V and 2 bases at J, with 11 bases between the two ends. This CDR3 is built from 15 residues.

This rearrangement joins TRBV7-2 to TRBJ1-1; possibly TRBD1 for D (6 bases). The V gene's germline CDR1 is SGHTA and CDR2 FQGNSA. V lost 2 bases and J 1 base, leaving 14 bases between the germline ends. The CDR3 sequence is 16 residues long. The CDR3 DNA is TGTGCCAGCAGCTTATTCCCGGGGGGCTCGAACACTGAAGCTTTCTTT. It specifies CASSLFPGGSNTEAFF.

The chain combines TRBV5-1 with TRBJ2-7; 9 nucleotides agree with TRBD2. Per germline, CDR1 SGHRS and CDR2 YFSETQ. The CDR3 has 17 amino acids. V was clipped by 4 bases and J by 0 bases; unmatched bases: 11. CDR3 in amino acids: CASSHPSTSGSSYEQYF. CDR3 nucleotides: TGCGCCAGCAGCCACCCTTCGACTAGCGGTAGCTCCTACGAGCAGTACTTC.

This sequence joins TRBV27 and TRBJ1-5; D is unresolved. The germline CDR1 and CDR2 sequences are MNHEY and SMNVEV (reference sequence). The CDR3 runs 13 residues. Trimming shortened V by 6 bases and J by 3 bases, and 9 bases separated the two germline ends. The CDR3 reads CASSLFPNQPQHF. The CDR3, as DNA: TGTGCCAGCAGCCTTTTCCCCAATCAGCCCCAGCATTTT.

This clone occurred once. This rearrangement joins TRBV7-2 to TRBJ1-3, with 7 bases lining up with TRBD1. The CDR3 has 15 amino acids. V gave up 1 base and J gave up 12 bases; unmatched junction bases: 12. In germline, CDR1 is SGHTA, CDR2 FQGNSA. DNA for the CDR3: TGTGCCAGCAGCTTAGTTGGGACAGCCATTTCCGGCATATATTTT. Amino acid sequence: CASSLVGTAISGIYF.

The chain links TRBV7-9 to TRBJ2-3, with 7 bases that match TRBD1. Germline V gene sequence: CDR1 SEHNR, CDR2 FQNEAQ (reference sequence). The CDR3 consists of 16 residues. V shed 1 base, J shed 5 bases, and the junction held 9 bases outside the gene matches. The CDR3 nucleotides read TGTGCCAGCAGCTTAGATTCCGTCAGGGGGATAGATACGCAGTATTTT. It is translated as CASSLDSVRGIDTQYF.

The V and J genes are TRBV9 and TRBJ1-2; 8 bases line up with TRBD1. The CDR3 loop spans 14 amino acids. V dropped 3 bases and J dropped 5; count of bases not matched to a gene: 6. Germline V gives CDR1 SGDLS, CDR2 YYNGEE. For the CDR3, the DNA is TGTGCCAGCAGCGCCCAGGGGGCAATGTATGGCTACACCTTC. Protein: CASSAQGAMYGYTF.

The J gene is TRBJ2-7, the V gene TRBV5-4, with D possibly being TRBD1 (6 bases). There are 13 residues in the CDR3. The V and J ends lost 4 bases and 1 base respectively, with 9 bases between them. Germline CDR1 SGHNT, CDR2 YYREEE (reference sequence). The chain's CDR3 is CASSLGQSYEQYF. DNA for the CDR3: TGTGCCAGCAGCCTTGGACAGTCCTACGAGCAGTACTTC.